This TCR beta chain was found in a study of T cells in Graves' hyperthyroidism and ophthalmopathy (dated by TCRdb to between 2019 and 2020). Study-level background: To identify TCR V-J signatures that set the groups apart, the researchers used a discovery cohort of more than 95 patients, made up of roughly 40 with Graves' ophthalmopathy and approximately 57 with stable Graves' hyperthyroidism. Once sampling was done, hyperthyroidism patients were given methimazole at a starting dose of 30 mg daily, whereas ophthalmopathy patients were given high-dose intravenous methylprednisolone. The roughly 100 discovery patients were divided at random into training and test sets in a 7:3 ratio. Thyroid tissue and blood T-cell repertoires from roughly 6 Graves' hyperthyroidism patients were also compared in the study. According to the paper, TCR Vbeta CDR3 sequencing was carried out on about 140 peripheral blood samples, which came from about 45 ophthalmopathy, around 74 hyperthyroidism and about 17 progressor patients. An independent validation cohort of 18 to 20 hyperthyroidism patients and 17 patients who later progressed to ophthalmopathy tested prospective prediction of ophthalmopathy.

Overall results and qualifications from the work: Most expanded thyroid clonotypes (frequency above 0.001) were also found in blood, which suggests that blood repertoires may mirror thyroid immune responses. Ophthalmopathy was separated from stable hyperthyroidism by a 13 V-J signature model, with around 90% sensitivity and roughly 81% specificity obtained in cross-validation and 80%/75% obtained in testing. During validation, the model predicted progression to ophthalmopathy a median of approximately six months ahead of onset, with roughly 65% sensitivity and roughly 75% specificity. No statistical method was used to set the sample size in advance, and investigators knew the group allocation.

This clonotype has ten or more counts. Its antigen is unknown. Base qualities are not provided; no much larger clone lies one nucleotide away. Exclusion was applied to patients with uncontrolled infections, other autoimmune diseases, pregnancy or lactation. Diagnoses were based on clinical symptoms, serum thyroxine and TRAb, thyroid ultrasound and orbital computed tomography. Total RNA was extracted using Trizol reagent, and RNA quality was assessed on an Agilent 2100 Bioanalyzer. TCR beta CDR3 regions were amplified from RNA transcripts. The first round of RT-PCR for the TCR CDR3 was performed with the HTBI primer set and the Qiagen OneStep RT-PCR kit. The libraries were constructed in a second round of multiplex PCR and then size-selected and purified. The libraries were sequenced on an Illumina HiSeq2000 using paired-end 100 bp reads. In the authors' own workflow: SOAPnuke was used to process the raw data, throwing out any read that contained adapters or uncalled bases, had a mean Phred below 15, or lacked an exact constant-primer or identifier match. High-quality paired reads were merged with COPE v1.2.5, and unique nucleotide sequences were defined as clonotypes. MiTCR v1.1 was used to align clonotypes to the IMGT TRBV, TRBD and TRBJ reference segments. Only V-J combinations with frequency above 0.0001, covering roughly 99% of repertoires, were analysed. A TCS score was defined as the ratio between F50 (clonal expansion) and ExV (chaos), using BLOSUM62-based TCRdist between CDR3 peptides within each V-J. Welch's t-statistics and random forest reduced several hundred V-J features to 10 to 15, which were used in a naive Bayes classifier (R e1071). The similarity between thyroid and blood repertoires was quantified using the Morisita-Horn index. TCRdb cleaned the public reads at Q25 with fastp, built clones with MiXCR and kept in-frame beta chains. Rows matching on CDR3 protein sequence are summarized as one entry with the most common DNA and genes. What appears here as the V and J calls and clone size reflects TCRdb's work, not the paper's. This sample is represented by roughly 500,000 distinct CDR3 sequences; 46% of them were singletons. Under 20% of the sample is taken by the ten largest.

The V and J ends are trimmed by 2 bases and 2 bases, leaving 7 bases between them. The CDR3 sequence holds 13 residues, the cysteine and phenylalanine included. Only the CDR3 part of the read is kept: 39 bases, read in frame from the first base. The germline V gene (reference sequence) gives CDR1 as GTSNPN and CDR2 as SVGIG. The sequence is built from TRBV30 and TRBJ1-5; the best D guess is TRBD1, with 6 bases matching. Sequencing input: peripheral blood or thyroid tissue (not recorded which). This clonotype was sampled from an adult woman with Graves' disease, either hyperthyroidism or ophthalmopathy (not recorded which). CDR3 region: CAWSHRGNQPQHF. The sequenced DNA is TGTGCCTGGAGTCACAGGGGCAATCAGCCCCAGCATTTT.